The source of this T cell receptor beta chain is a study of graft-versus-host responses after intestinal transplantation (dated by TCRdb to 2020 to 2023). About the full investigation: The transplants that recipients received were multivisceral, liver-intestinal, or isolated intestinal. Anti-thymocyte globulin induction was given to all recipients, followed by maintenance tacrolimus and steroids for around three years. Graft-versus-host and host-versus-graft alloreactive T cell clones were tracked in the graft, circulation and bone marrow after intestinal transplantation using bulk TCR-beta CDR3 sequencing. Alloreactive clones were identified by sequencing pre-transplant mixed lymphocyte reaction products and comparing them with unstimulated pre-transplant donor and recipient T cells. A cohort of under 30 intestinal transplant recipients, including one retransplant, was enrolled, and a few patients lacking pretransplant specimens were excluded. Donor T cell macrochimerism was defined as a peak of at least 4% donor T cells among recipient peripheral blood mononuclear cells. Rather than being sequenced by the commercial service, samples from a few later patients were sequenced in-house on an Illumina MiSeq and processed with MiXCR.

Broad study findings and their caveats: Early after transplant, declines in HvG clones were associated with peak levels of circulating GvH clones. The relatively low number and heterogeneity of intestinal transplant patients limited the conclusions. GvH clones were detected in recipient bone marrow, and some appeared earlier in ileal mucosa or blood, consistent with an intestinal mucosal origin. Patients with donor T cell macrochimerism had high GvH to HvG T cell clonal ratios in their allografts.

In the germline V gene, CDR1 corresponds to SGHRS and CDR2 to YFSETQ. The junction shows trimming of 5 bases on V and 0 bases on J, and the gene matches do not reach 10 bases of it. Its CDR3 holds 16 amino acids, cysteine through phenylalanine. CDR3 DNA only is kept here, 48 bases in frame from base 1. Receptor amplification or capture employed the immunoSEQ multiplex PCR assay. In most patients, genomic DNA was isolated using the Qiagen DNeasy Blood and Tissue Kit and sent frozen to Adaptive Biotechnologies for TCR sequencing. For most patients, high-throughput TCR-beta CDR3 sequencing of genomic DNA was performed by Adaptive Biotechnologies. Concerning the study's data processing: Adaptive's ImmunoSEQ software supplied the TCR sequencing data for 15 to 20 patients, while MiXCR and VDJtools were used to process a few other patients. CD4 versus CD8 sorting errors were corrected by removing sequences found in both subsets at a frequency ratio below 5:1. CDR3 nucleotide sequences shared between donor and recipient were removed because their origin could not be assigned. At least 2-fold expansion over unstimulated cells and a minimum CFSE-low frequency of 0.002% (template counts) or 0.001% (read counts) were required for clones to be classified as alloreactive. Clones detected in sequenced pre-transplant spleen, lymph node, or MLR CFSE-low populations of the donor or recipient were defined as mappable. The cumulative frequency of alloreactive clones was calculated as a percentage of all sequences, weighted by copy number. TCRdb obtained this table from immuneACCESS and retained in-frame rearrangements with V and J assigned. These tables miss some clones; where compared with another copy, unresolved V genes account for less than half of the shortfall, and the remainder is unexplained. D and trimming were read from the DNA, whereas the V and J calls and clone size are those reported in that table. The table for this sample lists 150,000 or so clones; about 93% of them were counted only once. About 0.18% of the sample belongs to the ten largest clones.

Details on this clone: What antigen it recognizes has not been identified. No base qualities exist here, and no much larger clone lies one base off it.

This specimen's time point label, per the study, means: cells obtained before transplantation from donor or recipient. CD3+CD4+ and CD3+CD8+ populations were FACS-sorted from unstimulated pre-transplant donor and recipient cells taken from spleen or lymph nodes. The sample was unstimulated CD4+ T cells sorted from spleen or lymph node cells, taken before intestinal transplant. This sequence uses TRBV5-1 and TRBJ1-2, with 7 middle bases fitting TRBD1. The TCR comes from a human donor who received an intestinal transplant. The nucleotides read TGCGCCAGCAGTCCGACAGGGTGGATGGCTAACTATGGCTACACCTTC. It translates to CASSPTGWMANYGYTF.